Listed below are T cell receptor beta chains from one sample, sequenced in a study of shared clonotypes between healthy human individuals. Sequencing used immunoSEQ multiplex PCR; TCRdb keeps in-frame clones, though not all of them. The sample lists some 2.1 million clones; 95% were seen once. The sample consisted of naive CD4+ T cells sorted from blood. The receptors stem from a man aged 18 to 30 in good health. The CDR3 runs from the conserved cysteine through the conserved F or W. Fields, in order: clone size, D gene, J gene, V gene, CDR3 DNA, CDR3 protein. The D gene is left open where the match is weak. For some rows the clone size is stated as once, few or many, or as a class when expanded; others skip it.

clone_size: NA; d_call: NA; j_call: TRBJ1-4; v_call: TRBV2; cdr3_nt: TGTGCCAGCAGTGTAGGGAGGGCTAATGAAAAACTGTTTTTT; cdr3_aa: CASSVGRANEKLFF
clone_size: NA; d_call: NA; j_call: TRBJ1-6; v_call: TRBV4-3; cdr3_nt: TGCGCCAGCAGCCAAGGACAGTCTAATTCACCCCTCCACTTT; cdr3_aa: CASSQGQSNSPLHF
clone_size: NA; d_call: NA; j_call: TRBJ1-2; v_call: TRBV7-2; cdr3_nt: TGTGCCAGCAGCTTATACAGTGCAAATGGCTACACCTTC; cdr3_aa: CASSLYSANGYTF
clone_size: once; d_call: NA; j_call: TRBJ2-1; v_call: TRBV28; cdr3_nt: TGTGCCAGCAGTTTTAGTTTTAGCTCCTACAATGAGCAGTTCTTC; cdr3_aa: CASSFSFSSYNEQFF
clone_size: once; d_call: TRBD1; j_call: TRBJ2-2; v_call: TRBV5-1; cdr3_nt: TGCGCCAGCAGCTTGGCGGGACAGGGTTCCGGGGAGCTGTTTTTT; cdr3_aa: CASSLAGQGSGELFF
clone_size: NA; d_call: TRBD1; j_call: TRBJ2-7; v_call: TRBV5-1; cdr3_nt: TGCGCCAGCAGCGAGGACAGGGGGCGAGAGCAGTACTTC; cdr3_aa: CASSEDRGREQYF
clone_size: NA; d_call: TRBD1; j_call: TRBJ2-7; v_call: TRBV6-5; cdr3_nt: TGTGCCAGCAGTCGTGGGGACAGGGGAGGCTACGAGCAGTACTTC; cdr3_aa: CASSRGDRGGYEQYF
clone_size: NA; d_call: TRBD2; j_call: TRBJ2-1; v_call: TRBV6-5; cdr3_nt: TGTGCCAGCAGCTTCCTGACTAGCGGGGACAATGAGCAGTTCTTC; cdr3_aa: CASSFLTSGDNEQFF
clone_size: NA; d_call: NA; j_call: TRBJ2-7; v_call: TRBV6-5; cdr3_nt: TGTGCCAGCAGTGCCGATCGAGGCTTCTACGAGCAGTACTTC; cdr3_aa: CASSADRGFYEQYF
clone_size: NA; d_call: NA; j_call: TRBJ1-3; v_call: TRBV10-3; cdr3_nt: TGTGCCATCAGTGACAGGCCTGGAAACACCATATATTTT; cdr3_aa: CAISDRPGNTIYF
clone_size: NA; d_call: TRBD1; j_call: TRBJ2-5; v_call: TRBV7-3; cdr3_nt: TGTGCCAGCGGGACAGCTGAAAGTGGTCAAGAGACCCAGTACTTC; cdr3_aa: CASGTAESGQETQYF
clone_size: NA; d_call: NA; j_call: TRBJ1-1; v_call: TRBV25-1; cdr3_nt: TGTGCCAGCAGTGAATGGGGCAGTTGGAACACTGAAGCTTTCTTT; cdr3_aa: CASSEWGSWNTEAFF
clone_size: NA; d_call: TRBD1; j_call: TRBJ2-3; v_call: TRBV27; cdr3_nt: TGTGCCAGCACCAAACAGGGGGTGGCAGATACGCAGTATTTT; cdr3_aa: CASTKQGVADTQYF
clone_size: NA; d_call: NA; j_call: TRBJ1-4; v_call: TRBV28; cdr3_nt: TGTGCCAGCAGTTTAATCCCCAATGAAAAACTGTTTTTT; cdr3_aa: CASSLIPNEKLFF
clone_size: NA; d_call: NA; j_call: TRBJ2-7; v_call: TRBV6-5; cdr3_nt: TGTGCCAGCAGTCCCATCACAGGGATACAGCAGTACTTC; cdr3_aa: CASSPITGIQQYF
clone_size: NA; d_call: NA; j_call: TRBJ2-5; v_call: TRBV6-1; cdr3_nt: TGTGCCAGATTGGAGGGGGAGACCCAGTACTTC; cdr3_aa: CARLEGETQYF
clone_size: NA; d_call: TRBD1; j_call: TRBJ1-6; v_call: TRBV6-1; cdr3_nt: TGTGCCAGCAGTTCTCGGACAGGGAAGGGTTCACCCCTCCACTTT; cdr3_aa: CASSSRTGKGSPLHF
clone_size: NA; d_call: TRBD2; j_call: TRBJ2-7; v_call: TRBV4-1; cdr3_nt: TGTGCCAGCAGCCAAGCGGGGGCCACCTACGAGCAGTACTTC; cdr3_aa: CASSQAGATYEQYF
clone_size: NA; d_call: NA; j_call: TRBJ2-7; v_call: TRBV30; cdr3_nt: TGTGCCTGGGGCCTGGGAGGCCACGAGCAGTACTTC; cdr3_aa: CAWGLGGHEQYF
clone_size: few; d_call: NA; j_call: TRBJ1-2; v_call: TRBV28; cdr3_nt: TGTGCCAGCAGTTTGTCGGGCCCGGGAGGGGGAAGTGAATATGGCTACACCTTC; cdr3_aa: CASSLSGPGGGSEYGYTF
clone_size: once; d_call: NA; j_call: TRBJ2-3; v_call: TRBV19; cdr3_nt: TGTGCCAGTAGTACGCAGGGAAAACGGGGCACAGATACGCAGTATTTT; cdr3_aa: CASSTQGKRGTDTQYF
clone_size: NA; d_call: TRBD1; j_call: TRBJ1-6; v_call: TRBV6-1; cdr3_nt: TGTGCCAGCAGTGGGGGGGACAGGGGTTCTAATTCACCCCTCCACTTT; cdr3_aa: CASSGGDRGSNSPLHF
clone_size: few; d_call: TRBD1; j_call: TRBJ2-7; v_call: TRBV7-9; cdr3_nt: TGTGCCAGCAGCTCACAGACAGGGAGTCCCCACTACGAGCAGTACTTC; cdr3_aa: CASSSQTGSPHYEQYF
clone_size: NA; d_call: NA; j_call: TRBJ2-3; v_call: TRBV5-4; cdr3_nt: TGTGCCAGCAGCTTAGACACAGATACGCAGTATTTT; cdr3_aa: CASSLDTDTQYF
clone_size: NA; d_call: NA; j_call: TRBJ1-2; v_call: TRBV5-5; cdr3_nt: TGTGCCAGCAGCTTCGGGGTTGGCACCTATGGCTACACCTTC; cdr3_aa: CASSFGVGTYGYTF
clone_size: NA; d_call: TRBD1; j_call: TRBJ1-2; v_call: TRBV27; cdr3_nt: TGTGCCAGCAGTTCCCACACAGGGGTTTATGGCTACACCTTC; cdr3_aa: CASSSHTGVYGYTF
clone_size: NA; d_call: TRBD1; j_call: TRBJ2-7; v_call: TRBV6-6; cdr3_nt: TGTGCCAGCAGTCCACGGGACAGGGAGTCCTACGAGCAGTACTTC; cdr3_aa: CASSPRDRESYEQYF
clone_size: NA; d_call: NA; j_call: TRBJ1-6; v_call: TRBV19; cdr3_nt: TGTGCCAGTAGTAGGGACGTGTCACCCCTCCACTTT; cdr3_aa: CASSRDVSPLHF
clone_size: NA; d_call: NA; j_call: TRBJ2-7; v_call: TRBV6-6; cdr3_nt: TGTGCCAGCAGTCCGTGGACAGCCTCCTACGAGCAGTACTTC; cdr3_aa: CASSPWTASYEQYF
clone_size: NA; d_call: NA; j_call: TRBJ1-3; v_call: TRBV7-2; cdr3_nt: TGTGCCAGCAGCTCCAAAGGAGGAAACACCATATATTTT; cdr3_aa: CASSSKGGNTIYF
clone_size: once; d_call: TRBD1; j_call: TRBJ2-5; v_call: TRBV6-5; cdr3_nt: TGTGCAACGGGAGCAGGGGGCTTAGGAGAGACCCAGTACTTC; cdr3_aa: CATGAGGLGETQYF
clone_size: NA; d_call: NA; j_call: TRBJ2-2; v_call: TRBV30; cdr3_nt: TGTGCCTGGAGCGGGCAGAACACCGGGGAGCTGTTTTTT; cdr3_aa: CAWSGQNTGELFF
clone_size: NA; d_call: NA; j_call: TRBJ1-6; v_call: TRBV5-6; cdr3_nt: TGTGCCAGCAGCTTGCTGAAGGCGAATTCACCCCTCCACTTT; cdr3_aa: CASSLLKANSPLHF
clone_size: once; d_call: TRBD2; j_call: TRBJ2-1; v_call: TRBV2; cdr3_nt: TGTGCCAGCAGGATTAGCGGGAGTAAGTTCTTC; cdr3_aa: CASRISGSKFF
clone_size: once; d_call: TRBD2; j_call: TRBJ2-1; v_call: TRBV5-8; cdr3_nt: TGTGCCAGCAGCTTGGTTCGGACTAGCCTCTATGAGCAGTTCTTC; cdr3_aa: CASSLVRTSLYEQFF
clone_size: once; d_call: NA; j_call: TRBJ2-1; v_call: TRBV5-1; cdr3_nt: TGCGCCAGCAATGGGACCCCCGACGGGGGCAATGAGCAGTTCTTC; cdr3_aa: CASNGTPDGGNEQFF
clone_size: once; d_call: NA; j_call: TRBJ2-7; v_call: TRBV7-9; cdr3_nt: TGTGCCAGCAGCTTAGGCCCTGGGATCTCCTACGAGCAGTACTTC; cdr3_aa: CASSLGPGISYEQYF
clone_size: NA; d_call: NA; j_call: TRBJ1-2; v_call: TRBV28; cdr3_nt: TGTGCCAGCAGTTCAATGGCCGAGTGGGCCTATGGCTACACCTTC; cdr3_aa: CASSSMAEWAYGYTF
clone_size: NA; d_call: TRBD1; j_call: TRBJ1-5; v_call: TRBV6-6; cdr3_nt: TGTGCCAGCAGTTACTCGGACAGGCTACTGCGGCAGCCCCAGCATTTT; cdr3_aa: CASSYSDRLLRQPQHF
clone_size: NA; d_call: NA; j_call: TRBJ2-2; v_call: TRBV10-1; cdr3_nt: TGCGCCAGCAGCCAGGGGTTGAACACCGGGGAGCTGTTTTTT; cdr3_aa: CASSQGLNTGELFF
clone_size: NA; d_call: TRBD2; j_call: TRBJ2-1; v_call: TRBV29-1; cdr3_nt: TGCAGCGGTCGACTAGCGAGTTACAATGAGCAGTTCTTC; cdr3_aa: CSGRLASYNEQFF
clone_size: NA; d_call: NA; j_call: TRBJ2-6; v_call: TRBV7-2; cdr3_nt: TGTGCCAGCACCTTCCGGGGGAGCCCTTGGGGGGCCAACGTCCTGACTTTC; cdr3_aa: CASTFRGSPWGANVLTF
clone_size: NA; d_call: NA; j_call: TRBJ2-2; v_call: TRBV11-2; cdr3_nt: TGTGCCAGCAGCTTAGAACAGGGTCGAGGCACCGGGGAGCTGTTTTTT; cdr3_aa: CASSLEQGRGTGELFF
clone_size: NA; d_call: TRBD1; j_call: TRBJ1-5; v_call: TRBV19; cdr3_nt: TGTGCCAGTAGTATAGACAGGGGGCGAAATCAGCCCCAGCATTTT; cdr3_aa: CASSIDRGRNQPQHF
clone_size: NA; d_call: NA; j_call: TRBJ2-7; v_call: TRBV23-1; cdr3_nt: TGCGCCAGCAGTCACGAGCAGTACTTC; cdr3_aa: CASSHEQYF
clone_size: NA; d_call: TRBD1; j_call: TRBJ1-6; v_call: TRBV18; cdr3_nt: TGTGCCAGCTCACCACCGACAGGGAGCTCCTATAATTCACCCCTCCACTTT; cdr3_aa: CASSPPTGSSYNSPLHF
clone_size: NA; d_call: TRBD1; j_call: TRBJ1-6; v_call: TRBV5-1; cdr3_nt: TGCGCCAGCAGCTTTGGACAGGGGCTGGGTTCACCCCTCCACTTT; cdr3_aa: CASSFGQGLGSPLHF
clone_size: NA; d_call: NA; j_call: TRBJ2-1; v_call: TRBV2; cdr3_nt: TGCGCCAGCCAGCTCGATGAGCAGTTCTTC; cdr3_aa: CASQLDEQFF
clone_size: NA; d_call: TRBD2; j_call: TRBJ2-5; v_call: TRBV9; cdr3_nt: TGTGCCAGCAGCGTAGGCCTAGCGGTAACCCAAGAGACCCAGTACTTC; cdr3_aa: CASSVGLAVTQETQYF
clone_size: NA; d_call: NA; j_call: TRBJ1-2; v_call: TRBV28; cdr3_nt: TGTGCCAGCAGGCCCCCAGGAGGGTATGGCTACACCTTC; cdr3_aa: CASRPPGGYGYTF
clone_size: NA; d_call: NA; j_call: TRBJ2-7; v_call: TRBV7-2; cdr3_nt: TGTGCCAGCAGCTTAGGGTGGCGCGAGCAGTACTTC; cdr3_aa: CASSLGWREQYF
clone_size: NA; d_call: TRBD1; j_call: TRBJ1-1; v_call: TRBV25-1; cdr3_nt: TGTGCCAGCAGTGACCAAAACAGGGGGCTGTCTTTCTTT; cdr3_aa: CASSDQNRGLSFF
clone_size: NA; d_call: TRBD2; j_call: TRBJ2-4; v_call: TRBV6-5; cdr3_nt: TGTGCCAGCAGCCTACTAGCGGGAGCTAAAAACATTCAGTACTTC; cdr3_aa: CASSLLAGAKNIQYF